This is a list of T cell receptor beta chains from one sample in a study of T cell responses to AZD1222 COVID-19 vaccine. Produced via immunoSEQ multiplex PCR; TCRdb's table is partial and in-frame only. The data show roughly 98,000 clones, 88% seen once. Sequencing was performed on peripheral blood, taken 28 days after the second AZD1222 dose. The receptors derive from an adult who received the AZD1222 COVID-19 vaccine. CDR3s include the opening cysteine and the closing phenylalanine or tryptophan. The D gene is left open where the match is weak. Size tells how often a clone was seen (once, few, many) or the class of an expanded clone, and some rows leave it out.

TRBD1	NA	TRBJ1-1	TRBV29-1	TGCAGCGTTGGGGGGACAGGGGGTAACATGAACACTGAAGCTTTCTTT	CSVGGTGGNMNTEAFF
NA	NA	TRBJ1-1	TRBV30	TGTGCCTCCCTACACAATAGGAACACTGAAGCTTTCTTT	CASLHNRNTEAFF
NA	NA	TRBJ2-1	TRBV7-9	TGTGCCAGCAGCTTAGATTTGGGGAGCTCCTACAATGAGCAGTTCTTC	CASSLDLGSSYNEQFF
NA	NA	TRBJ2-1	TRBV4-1	TGCGCCAGCAGCCAAAGGGACGGTTACAATGAGCAGTTCTTC	CASSQRDGYNEQFF
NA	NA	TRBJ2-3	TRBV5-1	TGCGCCAGCAGCCCAGGACAGATCACAGATACGCAGTATTTT	CASSPGQITDTQYF
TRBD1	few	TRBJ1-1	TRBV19	TGTGCCAGTGCGGACAGGTCTGACACTGAAGCTTTCTTT	CASADRSDTEAFF
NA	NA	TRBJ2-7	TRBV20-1	TGCAGTGCAAAACAGGGCTACGAGCAGTACTTC	CSAKQGYEQYF
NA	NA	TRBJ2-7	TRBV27	TGTGCCAGCATGCTAGAGTTGGGGGCCTACGAGCAGTACTTC	CASMLELGAYEQYF
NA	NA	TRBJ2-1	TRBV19	TGTGCCAGTAGTATGTGGGGAGAGAACCGTATGAGCAAGTTCTTC	CASSMWGENRMSKFF
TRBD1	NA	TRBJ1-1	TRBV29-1	TGCAGCGTGGGACTAGACAGGGGAACTGAAGCTTTCTTT	CSVGLDRGTEAFF
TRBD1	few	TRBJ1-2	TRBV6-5	TGTGCCAGCATCATAACAGGGGTTATTAACTATGGCTACACCTTC	CASIITGVINYGYTF
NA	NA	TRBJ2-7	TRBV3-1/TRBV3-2	TGTGCCAGCAGCCTCTTTTCAGGGTTCGAGCAGTACTTC	CASSLFSGFEQYF
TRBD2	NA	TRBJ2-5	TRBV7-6	TGTGCCAGCAGCTTAAAACAAACCTTAGCGGGTAATTACCAAGAGACCCAGTACTTC	CASSLKQTLAGNYQETQYF
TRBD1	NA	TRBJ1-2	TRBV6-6	TGTGCCAGCAGGACCGGACAGGGGGTGACCTATGGCTACACCTTC	CASRTGQGVTYGYTF
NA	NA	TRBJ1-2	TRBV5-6	TGTGCCAGCAGCTTGGGAGGTATCTTCTATGGCTACACCTTC	CASSLGGIFYGYTF
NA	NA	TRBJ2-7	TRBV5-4	TGTGCCAGCAGCAACCAATTCCCTCCCTACGAGCAGTACTTC	CASSNQFPPYEQYF
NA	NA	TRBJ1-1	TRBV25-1	TGTGCCAGCAGTGAATATGGTGAGGGCACTGAAGCTTTCTTT	CASSEYGEGTEAFF
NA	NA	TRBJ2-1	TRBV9	TGTGCCAGCAGCCCCTGGCAGGGGAGGCAGCAGTTCTTC	CASSPWQGRQQFF
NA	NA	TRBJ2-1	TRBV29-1	TGCAGCGTCCGGATTAACAATGAGCAGTTCTTC	CSVRINNEQFF
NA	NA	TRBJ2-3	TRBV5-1	TGCGCCAGCAGGTGGAGGTCCTTAAGCACAGATACGCAGTATTTT	CASRWRSLSTDTQYF
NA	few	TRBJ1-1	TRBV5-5	TGTGCCAGCAGCTCCCTGCGGGGGGCGGGCACTGAAGCTTTCTTT	CASSSLRGAGTEAFF
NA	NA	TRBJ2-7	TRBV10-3	TGTGCCATCAGTGGGGACACAACCTACGAGCAGTACTTC	CAISGDTTYEQYF
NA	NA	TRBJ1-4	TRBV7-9	TGTGCCAGCAGCTTATTAAACGAAAAACTGTTTTTT	CASSLLNEKLFF
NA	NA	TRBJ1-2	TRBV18	TGTGCCAGCTCATTCGAGGACACCGGCTACACCTTC	CASSFEDTGYTF